The text below deals with one T cell receptor beta chain. The source of the sample is a study of CD8+CD57+ T cells in acquired aplastic anemia. Study overall: The study obtained an average of around 2.9 ug of DNA from sorted CD4+ and CD8+ cells. About 10 million reads were obtained on average for healthy donor CD4+ cells.

Using genomic DNA as the template, TCR beta VDJ and CDR3 profiling was carried out. TCRdb fed the reads into MiXCR, producing one record per CDR3 protein. The sample contains about 400,000 distinct CDR3 sequences, 55% to 70% of which appear only once. Trimming stripped 3 bases from V and 17 bases from J, with 23 bases between. The CDR3 is 15 amino acids. Germline CDR1 and CDR2: SGHTA and FQGTGA. The receptor comes from a human donor in good health, serving as a control. The sample was sorted CD4+, CD8+, or CD8+CD57+ T cells (not recorded which) from PBMCs. V and J are TRBV7-3 and TRBJ1-6; D is perhaps TRBD1 (5 bases). CDR3 sequence (DNA): TGTGCCAGCAGCTTGGGACTAGACGCCGAGCAGTACTTCCACTTT. Residues: CASSLGLDAEQYFHF.